Listed below are T cell receptor beta chains from one sample, sequenced in a study of graft-versus-host responses after intestinal transplantation. Antigens of these TCRs are unknown. Only in-frame clones appear in the TCRdb table, and some are missing; sequencing was by immunoSEQ multiplex PCR. In the table there are around 97,000 clones, about 89% of which are singletons. Sequencing was performed on unstimulated CD8+ T cells sorted from spleen or lymph node cells, taken before intestinal transplant. The receptors here all came from a human donor who received an intestinal transplant. CDR3s include the opening cysteine and the closing phenylalanine or tryptophan. D genes are given only for firm matches. A row's size may be missing; if present it is once, few, many or a size class.

D	size	V	J	DNA	CDR3
.	.	TRBV29-1	TRBJ2-3	TGCAGCCTCGTGCACAGGCCAGATACGCAGTATTTT	CSLVHRPDTQYF
.	.	TRBV30	TRBJ1-1	TGTGCCTGGACGGTTGGGTCGCCCAACACTGAAGCTTTCTTT	CAWTVGSPNTEAFF
TRBD2	.	TRBV19	TRBJ2-7	TGTGCCAGTAGTATCCGACTAGCGGGAGTGTATGAGCAGTACTTC	CASSIRLAGVYEQYF
.	.	TRBV7-3	TRBJ2-3	TGTGCCAGCAGCACCAAGGTTACAGATACGCAGTATTTT	CASSTKVTDTQYF
TRBD1	once	TRBV11-3	TRBJ1-2	TGTGCCAGCAGCTTGGGACAGGGTCTCAGAGTTCTTAACTATGGCCACACCTTC	CASSLGQGLRVLNYGHTF
.	.	TRBV7-6	TRBJ2-7	TGTGCCAGCAGCTTATTTACCCCCTACGAGCAGTACTTC	CASSLFTPYEQYF
TRBD1	.	TRBV2	TRBJ2-1	TGTGCCAGCAGTGGGGGACAGGGTCCCTCCTACAATGAGCAGTTCTTC	CASSGGQGPSYNEQFF
.	.	TRBV5-1	TRBJ2-1	TGCGCCAGCAGCTTGGTGGGGGATGAGCAGTTCTTC	CASSLVGDEQFF
.	once	TRBV7-6	TRBJ1-6	TGTGCCAGCAGCTTAGGGGGTGGACCCCTCCACTTT	CASSLGGGPLHF
TRBD2	.	TRBV9	TRBJ2-3	TGTGCCAGCAGCGCGTGGGGAGGGGCAGGTACGCAGTATTTT	CASSAWGGAGTQYF
.	.	TRBV29-1	TRBJ2-7	TGCAGCGTGTCCGTCGCGGAAACCCTTTACGAGCAGTACTTC	CSVSVAETLYEQYF
.	.	TRBV4-1	TRBJ2-7	TGCGCCAGCAGCCAAGGGGGGACCCACTACTACGAGCAGTACTTC	CASSQGGTHYYEQYF